One and the same sample provided the 31 T cell receptor beta chains below, sequenced in a study of blood T cell repertoires in COVID-19. This table comes from immunoSEQ multiplex PCR, and its TCRdb copy is limited to in-frame clones, with some not included. The sample contains fewer than 400,000 clones, just under 90% of which appear only once. Specimen: PBMCs or T cells enriched from blood (not recorded which). The receptors shown here come from a woman aged 25 to 39 who had recovered from COVID-19.

This chain uses TRBV5-6 with TRBJ1-2; 7 nucleotides agree with TRBD1. CDR1 is SGHDT and CDR2 is YYEEEE in the germline V gene. This CDR3 is 13 amino acids long. The J segment lost 4 bases and the V segment lost 4 bases, leaving 4 bases of the junction unmatched. The CDR3 loop reads CASSEGASYGYTF. The CDR3 DNA sequence: TGTGCCAGCAGCGAGGGGGCTTCCTATGGCTACACCTTC.

Note on this clone: The same CDR3 arises from other DNA sequences in this sample as well. The chain recombines TRBV7-9 with TRBJ1-5; D unclear. V lost 4 bases and J 0 bases, leaving 7 bases between the germline ends. The CDR3 is made up of 14 amino acids. Per the germline V gene, CDR1 is SEHNR and CDR2 is FQNEAQ (reference sequence). The DNA of the CDR3 is TGTGCCAGCAGCTCTACGGGTAGCAATCAGCCCCAGCATTTT. Protein sequence: CASSSTGSNQPQHF. The full variable domain, completed using reference TRBV7-9 and TRBJ1-5, is DTGVSQNPRHKITKRGQNVTFRCDPISEHNRLYWYRQTLGQGPEFLTYFQNEAQLEKSRLLSDRFSAERPKGSFSTLEIQRTEQGDSAMYLCASSSTGSNQPQHFGDGTRLSIL.

The chain couples TRBV7-6 to TRBJ2-3; D is possibly TRBD2 (5 bases). Germline CDR1 is SGHVS and CDR2 is FNYEAQ. The V gene lost 6 bases and the J gene lost 0 bases, with 19 bases spanning the gap. The CDR3 runs to 17 residues. DNA of the CDR3: TGTGCCAGCAGTCGACTAACTTCGGCCCTTAGCACAGATACGCAGTATTTT. It yields the protein CASSRLTSALSTDTQYF.

The chain uses TRBV7-8 and TRBJ1-2; TRBD1 might be the D (5 bases). Germline-derived CDR1 and CDR2 are SGHVS and FQNEAQ. The CDR3 covers 12 residues. V was shortened by 7 bases and J by 14 bases, with 20 bases between the two germline ends. The CDR3 DNA reads TGTGCCAGCACCGCGGGACGAAGTGAGATAACCTTC. Translated, it gives CASTAGRSEITF.

A few counts support this clone. The V and J genes are TRBV24-1 and TRBJ2-7; the D gene is possibly TRBD2 (5 bases). This CDR3 region has 16 residues. In germline, CDR1 is KGHDR, CDR2 SFDVKD. Trimming removed 0 bases at V and 0 bases at J, with 11 bases between. CDR3: CATSDLKRRSSYEQYF. CDR3 bases: TGTGCCACCAGTGATTTGAAGCGGCGTAGCTCCTACGAGCAGTACTTC.

The chain employs TRBV9 and TRBJ2-1; 10 bases are a match to TRBD2. V was clipped by 0 bases and J by 9 bases; unmatched bases: 6. Germline lookup yields CDR1 SGDLS and CDR2 YYNGEE. The CDR3 sequence is 15 residues long. CDR3 coding DNA: TGTGCCAGCAGCGTAGGCAATAGCGGGAGGTTTGAGCAGTTCTTC. Encoded protein: CASSVGNSGRFEQFF. The variable domain in full, completed from reference TRBV9 and TRBJ2-1, reads DSGVTQTPKHLITATGQRVTLRCSPRSGDLSVYWYQQSLDQGLQFLIQYYNGEERAKGNILERFSAQQFPDLHSELNLSSLELGDSALYFCASSVGNSGRFEQFFGPGTRLTVL.

Notes on this clone: Other DNA variants within this sample encode the same CDR3. V usage is TRBV9 and J usage is TRBJ1-6; D may be TRBD1 (5 bases). V lost 2 bases to trimming and J lost 6 bases, with 12 bases between them. Germline CDR1 SGDLS, CDR2 YYNGEE. CDR3 size: 15 residues. CDR3 sequence: CASSVDGQGNSPLHF. The CDR3, as DNA: TGTGCCAGCAGCGTTGATGGGCAGGGTAATTCACCCCTCCACTTT.

This clone was detected a few times. The chain recombines TRBV15 with TRBJ2-5; possibly TRBD1 for D (5 bases). CDR3 size: 15 residues. V lost 4 bases to trimming and J lost 0 bases, with 12 bases between them. Per the germline V gene, CDR1 is LNHNV and CDR2 is YYDKDF (reference sequence). The CDR3 sequence: CATSMDGRDQETQYF. The CDR3 DNA reads TGTGCCACCAGCATGGACGGCAGGGACCAAGAGACCCAGTACTTC.

For the CDR3, the DNA is TGTGCCAGCAGTTCCCCGACTCCTACAGGGAACACTGAAGCTTTCTTT. Protein product: CASSSPTPTGNTEAFF. The chain uses TRBV6-5 and TRBJ1-1, with TRBD1 as a possible D gene (5 bases). Germline CDR1 reads MNHEY; CDR2 reads SVGAGI. V was pared by 4 bases and J by 1 base, with 16 bases between. The CDR3 has 16 amino acids.

The chain links TRBV10-3 to TRBJ1-3; D remains ambiguous. Trimming took 9 bases from V and 3 from J, leaving 12 bases between them. CDR3 length: 13 residues. Germline assignment: CDR1 ENHRY and CDR2 SYGVKD. The CDR3 sequence: CAIQNDSGNTIYF. The CDR3 DNA reads TGTGCCATTCAAAATGATAGTGGAAACACCATATATTTT.

This sequence joins TRBV27 and TRBJ2-7; TRBD1 matches at 8 bases. Germline lookup yields CDR1 MNHEY and CDR2 SMNVEV (reference sequence). The CDR3 extends over 16 amino acids. V shed 5 bases, J shed 9 bases, and the junction held 18 bases outside the gene matches. Here the CDR3 DNA reads TGTGCCAGCAGTCTCTGGCAGGGGGCTTCGAGGGGCGGGCAGTACTTC. This sequence encodes CASSLWQGASRGGQYF.

This rearrangement joins TRBV6-2 or TRBV6-3 to TRBJ1-5, with 7 bases that match TRBD1. The germline V gene has CDR1 MNHEY and CDR2 SVGEGT. V trimming: 5 bases; J trimming: 5 bases; junction bases outside the gene matches: 6. The CDR3 has 14 amino acids. CDR3 region: CASSLDRAYQPQHF. The DNA of the CDR3 is TGTGCCAGCAGTCTAGACAGGGCCTATCAGCCCCAGCATTTT.

This chain connects TRBV20-1 to TRBJ2-5, with D unclear. Germline V CDR1 and CDR2: DFQATT, SNEGSKA (reference sequence). Trimming stripped 3 bases from V and 5 bases from J, with 7 bases between. This CDR3 region has 11 residues. The DNA of the CDR3 is TGCAGTGCTAGGTCCGGGGAGACCCAGTACTTC. Translating it yields CSARSGETQYF.

This clone was counted a single time. The chain carries TRBV30 and TRBJ2-5; D is perhaps TRBD2 (5 bases). Trimming left V 4 bases short and J 3 bases short, with 15 bases between. This CDR3 spans 14 amino acids. The germline V gene has CDR1 GTSNPN and CDR2 SVGIG (reference sequence). CDR3 region: CAWMRAAVEETQYF. The CDR3 DNA sequence: TGTGCCTGGATGAGGGCGGCAGTTGAAGAGACCCAGTACTTC.

The chain uses TRBV5-6 and TRBJ1-1; the D gene is possibly TRBD1 (5 bases). With 5 bases removed from V and 1 base from J, the gap between germline ends came to 9 bases. This CDR3 has 13 residues. CDR1 is SGHDT and CDR2 is YYEEEE in the germline V gene. This CDR3 is CASRHTGNTEAFF. CDR3 DNA: TGTGCCAGCAGGCATACAGGGAACACTGAAGCTTTCTTT.

This clone was observed once. The V gene is TRBV11-2, the J gene TRBJ2-7; D is undetermined. CDR1 and CDR2 from the germline V gene are SGHAT and FQNNGV. V was cut by 1 base and J by 0 bases, with 10 bases left in between. CDR3 length: 15 amino acids. The CDR3 DNA sequence: TGTGCCAGCAGCTTAGGGCCAGCGAGCTCCTACGAGCAGTACTTC. Translated: CASSLGPASSYEQYF. Full variable domain (remainder filled in from reference TRBV11-2 and TRBJ2-7): EAGVAQSPRYKIIEKRQSVAFWCNPISGHATLYWYQQILGQGPKLLIQFQNNGVVDDSQLPKDRFSAERLKGVDSTLKIQPAKLEDSAVYLCASSLGPASSYEQYFGPGTRLTVT.

V gene TRBV6-1 combines with J gene TRBJ1-2; D ambiguous. The V gene's germline CDR1 is MNHNS and CDR2 SASEGT. V lost 3 bases to trimming and J lost 1 base, with 9 bases between them. The CDR3 has 14 amino acids. DNA for the CDR3: TGTGCCAGCAGTGATCCAGGAAGTAACTATGGCTACACCTTC. It codes for CASSDPGSNYGYTF.

The CDR3 reads CASSLVPGMRAFF. As DNA, the CDR3 is TGTGCCAGCAGCTTAGTGCCGGGGATGCGAGCTTTCTTT. The chain has TRBV7-2 and TRBJ1-1; D not resolved. Trimming took off 1 base at V and 10 bases at J, with 13 bases between the two ends. The germline V gene has CDR1 SGHTA and CDR2 FQGNSA. CDR3 length equals 13 residues.

The CDR3 DNA sequence: TGTGCCAGCAGCTTAGTTGCTAGCGGGAGTTACGAGCAGTACTTC. This gives the protein CASSLVASGSYEQYF. This rearrangement joins TRBV7-8 to TRBJ2-7; 10 nucleotides line up with TRBD2. Trimming removed 1 base from V and 4 bases from J; junction bases left unmatched: 4. CDR3 length equals 15 residues. Germline CDR1 and CDR2: SGHVS and FQNEAQ.

The chain joins TRBV5-4 to TRBJ2-7; 7 bases agree with TRBD1. The CDR3 has 15 amino acids. V lost 0 bases to trimming and J lost 3 bases; unmatched junction nucleotides: 6. The V gene's germline CDR1 is SGHNT and CDR2 YYREEE (reference sequence). The CDR3 loop is CASSLEQGLDYEQYF. CDR3 in DNA: TGTGCCAGCAGCTTGGAACAGGGGCTCGACTACGAGCAGTACTTC.

The V and J genes are TRBV6-5 and TRBJ2-6; TRBD2 might be the D (6 bases). Germline V lookup: CDR1 MNHEY, CDR2 SVGAGI. CDR3 length equals 15 residues. Trimming stripped 8 bases from V and 4 bases from J, with 15 bases between. CDR3 amino acids: CASGDFGVGANVLTF. The CDR3 nucleotides are TGTGCCAGCGGGGACTTCGGTGTCGGGGCCAACGTCCTGACTTTC.

The rearrangement links TRBV20-1 to TRBJ2-1; 7 bases align to TRBD1. Trimming at V came to 6 bases and at J to 13 bases, leaving 6 bases not matched to a gene. The CDR3 extends over 10 amino acids. Germline assignment: CDR1 DFQATT and CDR2 SNEGSKA (reference sequence). Written as DNA, the CDR3 is TGCAGTGCCCAAGGACAGGCACAGTTCTTC. Its protein product is CSAQGQAQFF.

Remarks on this clone: This sample includes further DNA sequences coding for the same CDR3. The chain joins TRBV5-4 to TRBJ1-1, with a tentative D call TRBD1 (5 bases). Germline V gives CDR1 SGHNT, CDR2 YYREEE (reference sequence). The CDR3 runs 13 residues. V dropped 1 base and J dropped 5 bases, with 9 bases sitting between them. This CDR3 is CASSLPGGTEAFF. CDR3 DNA sequence: TGTGCCAGCAGCTTGCCCGGGGGGACTGAAGCTTTCTTT.

The rearrangement links TRBV4-2 to TRBJ2-2; 7 bases are shared with TRBD2. V was clipped by 1 base and J by 2 bases; unmatched bases: 7. The CDR3 is 17 residues long. Germline lookup yields CDR1 LGHNA and CDR2 YNFKEQ. The CDR3 nucleotides are TGTGCCAGCAGCCAAGTGGGGCTAGCGGATAACACCGGGGAGCTGTTTTTT. Amino acid sequence: CASSQVGLADNTGELFF.

The gene calls are TRBV2 and TRBJ2-5, with D possibly being TRBD2 (6 bases). The CDR3 has 14 amino acids. Trimming removed 4 bases from V and 1 base from J, with 10 bases in between. Germline values: CDR1 SNHLY, CDR2 FYNNEI. The CDR3 nucleotides read TGTGCCAGCAGTGGTAGGAGGGGCCAAGAGACCCAGTACTTC. Protein: CASSGRRGQETQYF.

This chain links TRBV19 with TRBJ2-7; D might be TRBD1 (5 bases). The germline gives CDR1 LNHDA, CDR2 SQIVND (reference sequence). The ends were cut back, 6 bases at V and 5 bases at J, with 17 bases in the middle. The CDR3 sequence is 14 residues long. The CDR3 spells CASSPTVLGHEQYF. The CDR3 DNA reads as TGTGCCAGTAGCCCGACAGTTCTAGGGCACGAGCAGTACTTC.

This chain uses TRBV20-1 with TRBJ1-6, with D unclear. V was clipped by 5 bases and J by 5 bases, with 4 bases between them. The CDR3 contains 11 residues. The germline V gene has CDR1 DFQATT and CDR2 SNEGSKA (reference sequence). This chain's CDR3 is CSAPNNSPLHF. Written as DNA, the CDR3 is TGCAGTGCTCCTAATAATTCACCCCTCCACTTT.

The V and J genes are TRBV11-2 and TRBJ2-1; no definite D call. Germline CDR1 reads SGHAT; CDR2 reads FQNNGV. The V end lost 2 bases, the J end lost 6 bases, and 11 bases lay between the germline ends. The CDR3 length is 14 residues. The DNA of the CDR3 is TGTGCCAGCAGCTTAAATACTATCGGCAATGAGCAGTTCTTC. Translating gives CASSLNTIGNEQFF.

The gene calls are TRBV7-2 and TRBJ2-5; TRBD2 aligns across 12 bases. The V and J ends lost 5 bases and 9 bases, in that order; junction bases with no gene match: 10. The CDR3 covers 15 residues. The V gene's germline CDR1 is SGHTA and CDR2 FQGNSA. This CDR3 is CASSATSGGPRAQYF. DNA for the CDR3: TGTGCCAGCAGCGCGACTAGCGGGGGCCCCAGGGCCCAGTACTTC. The full variable domain, in which reference TRBV7-2 and TRBJ2-5 provide the parts outside the CDR3, is GAGVSQSPSNKVTEKGKDVELRCDPISGHTALYWYRQSLGQGLEFLIYFQGNSAPDKSGLPSDRFSAERTGGSVSTLTIQRTQQEDSAVYLCASSATSGGPRAQYFGPGTRLLVL.

This chain joins TRBV9 and TRBJ2-7; 10 bases map to TRBD2. The CDR3 runs to 14 residues. Germline V gives CDR1 SGDLS, CDR2 YYNGEE. J gave up 2 bases and V 4 bases, and 3 bases lay outside the gene matches. Written as DNA, the CDR3 is TGTGCCAGCAGCCCCACTAGCGGGGCCTACGAGCAGTACTTC. This codes for CASSPTSGAYEQYF.

The chain combines TRBV12-3 or TRBV12-4 with TRBJ2-7, with 9 bases that match TRBD2. This CDR3 region has 13 residues. V gave up 11 bases and J gave up 5 bases; unmatched junction bases: 10. The CDR3 DNA follows: TGTGCCGTTCAGCGGGAGGCCCGGGACGAGCAGTACTTC. Translated, it gives CAVQREARDEQYF.